Listed below are T cell receptor beta chains from one sample, sequenced in a study of cytomegalovirus exposure and HLA in healthy donors. The data were produced by immunoSEQ multiplex PCR, yet TCRdb's version contains in-frame clones alone and is incomplete. The sample holds about 160,000 clones, approximately 86% seen once. The specimen was PBMCs. The receptors shown here come from a woman aged 18-29 years in good health and CMV-seronegative. Each CDR3 is given with its conserved first and last residue. A D gene is named only where the DNA matches it firmly. Some rows have no size entry. The others give once, few or many, or a class for an expanded clone.

v_call,j_call,clone_size,d_call,cdr3_aa,cdr3_nt
TRBV4-2,TRBJ2-1,-,-,CASSQVSRDPSGSYNEQFF,TGTGCCAGCAGCCAGGTCTCGCGGGACCCATCCGGGTCCTACAATGAGCAGTTCTTC
TRBV11-2,TRBJ1-1,-,-,CASSHRTALNTEAFF,TGTGCCAGCAGCCACCGGACAGCTCTGAACACTGAAGCTTTCTTT
TRBV4-2,TRBJ2-7,few,-,CASSQGLSYEQYF,TGTGCCAGCAGCCAAGGACTATCCTACGAGCAGTACTTC
TRBV7-2,TRBJ2-1,few,TRBD2,CASSTTSGRHNEQFF,TGTGCCAGCAGCACGACTAGCGGGCGTCACAATGAGCAGTTCTTC
TRBV6-5,TRBJ1-2,-,-,CACRSKSQGYYGYTF,TGTGCCTGCAGGAGTAAATCACAGGGTTACTATGGCTACACCTTC
TRBV6-5,TRBJ2-1,-,-,CASSYGSGPYNEQFF,TGTGCCAGCAGTTACGGGTCAGGGCCCTACAATGAGCAGTTCTTC
TRBV27,TRBJ2-7,-,-,CASSPPSSYEQYF,TGTGCCAGCAGCCCCCCGAGCTCCTACGAGCAGTACTTC
TRBV13,TRBJ2-7,once,TRBD2,CASRQAGTTFRQYF,TGTGCCAGCAGGCAAGCAGGGACTACGTTTCGGCAGTACTTC
TRBV5-4,TRBJ1-2,-,TRBD1,CASSLGQERGGYTF,TGTGCCAGCAGCCTTGGACAGGAAAGAGGCGGCTACACCTTC
TRBV7-8,TRBJ2-7,-,TRBD2,CASSLVREAPEQYF,TGTGCCAGCAGCTTAGTCCGGGAGGCTCCCGAGCAGTACTTC
TRBV4-2,TRBJ1-5,-,-,CASSQDSNQPQHF,TGTGCCAGCAGCCAAGATTCGAATCAGCCCCAGCATTTT
TRBV2,TRBJ2-1,-,TRBD2,CASSEALGGAGEQFF,TGTGCCAGCAGTGAAGCTCTCGGGGGGGCCGGTGAGCAGTTCTTC
TRBV6-1,TRBJ2-2,few,-,CASSEVRQAGELFF,TGTGCCAGCAGTGAAGTGCGTCAGGCCGGGGAGCTGTTTTTT
TRBV30,TRBJ1-2,-,-,CAWSVQGGGYTF,TGTGCCTGGAGTGTACAGGGCGGAGGCTACACCTTC
TRBV18,TRBJ1-1,-,TRBD1,CASSIRTGVPTEAFF,TGTGCCAGCTCGATCAGGACAGGGGTCCCCACTGAAGCTTTCTTT
TRBV28,TRBJ1-5,-,-,CASSSRGMAGNQPQHF,TGTGCCAGCAGTTCCCGAGGGATGGCGGGCAATCAGCCCCAGCATTTT
TRBV7-9,TRBJ2-7,-,-,CASSSKGGSEQYF,TGTGCCAGCAGTTCAAAAGGGGGAAGCGAGCAGTACTTC
TRBV28,TRBJ1-5,-,-,CASSLTVGNQPQHF,TGTGCCAGCAGTCTGACAGTCGGCAATCAGCCCCAGCATTTT
TRBV25-1,TRBJ2-7,-,-,CASSGRGGSYEQYF,TGTGCCAGTAGCGGACGGGGTGGCTCCTACGAGCAGTACTTC
TRBV11-1,TRBJ2-5,-,-,CASSSAREETQYF,TGTGCCAGCAGCTCGGCCCGGGAAGAGACCCAGTACTTC
TRBV4-1,TRBJ2-5,-,TRBD1,CASSPLDRGLETQYF,TGCGCCAGCAGCCCATTGGACAGGGGGCTGGAGACCCAGTACTTC
TRBV7-9,TRBJ2-1,-,TRBD2,CASMSGGIISYNEQFF,TGTGCCAGCATGAGCGGGGGGATAATTTCCTACAATGAGCAGTTCTTC
TRBV28,TRBJ1-1,-,TRBD1,CASRTGGVDTEAFF,TGTGCCAGCAGGACAGGGGGGGTAGACACTGAAGCTTTCTTT
TRBV28,TRBJ2-7,once,-,CASSPPFSYEQYF,TGTGCCAGCAGTCCCCCGTTCTCCTACGAGCAGTACTTC
TRBV7-3,TRBJ2-5,-,-,CASSPTGLQETQYF,TGTGCCAGCAGCCCTACAGGGTTGCAAGAGACCCAGTACTTC
TRBV5-1,TRBJ2-3,-,TRBD2,CASSPSPTSGGALDTQYF,TGCGCCAGCAGCCCGTCACCGACTAGCGGGGGGGCCTTGGATACGCAGTATTTT
TRBV4-1,TRBJ2-7,once,-,CASSQAGVAYEQYF,TGCGCCAGCAGCCAAGCAGGGGTAGCCTACGAGCAGTACTTC
TRBV7-9,TRBJ2-3,few,-,CASSLRDSTDTQYF,TGTGCCAGCAGCCTCCGGGACTCCACAGATACGCAGTATTTT
TRBV7-9,TRBJ2-2,-,TRBD2,CASSSRLAGVFTGELFF,TGTGCCAGCAGCTCGCGACTAGCGGGGGTTTTTACCGGGGAGCTGTTTTTT
TRBV27,TRBJ2-1,-,TRBD1,CASSLFGTDQFF,TGTGCCAGCAGTTTATTTGGGACAGATCAGTTCTTC
TRBV25-1,TRBJ2-3,-,TRBD2,CASSSRLAGDTQYF,TGTGCCAGCAGTTCCCGACTAGCGGGGGATACGCAGTATTTT
TRBV2,TRBJ1-1,once,-,CASRRTENTEAFF,TGTGCCAGCAGACGGACAGAGAACACTGAAGCTTTCTTT
TRBV6-5,TRBJ2-2,-,TRBD2,CASTKRESNGELFF,TGTGCCAGCACTAAGCGGGAGTCGAACGGGGAGCTGTTTTTT
TRBV9,TRBJ1-1,-,TRBD1,CASRRQGGNTEAFF,TGTGCCAGCAGAAGACAGGGGGGGAACACTGAAGCTTTCTTT
TRBV6-1,TRBJ2-3,-,TRBD2,CASSEGTGGIDTQYF,TGTGCCAGCAGTGAGGGAACGGGAGGAATAGATACGCAGTATTTT
TRBV5-1,TRBJ2-5,-,TRBD2,CASSLEGGETQYF,TGCGCCAGCAGCTTGGAGGGAGGGGAGACCCAGTACTTC
TRBV20-1,TRBJ1-2,-,TRBD1,CSARGQGSYTF,TGCAGTGCTAGAGGACAGGGAAGCTACACCTTC
TRBV5-4,TRBJ2-3,-,-,CASSPGQIQSTDTQYF,TGTGCCAGCAGCCCCGGACAGATTCAGAGCACAGATACGCAGTATTTT
TRBV7-7,TRBJ2-1,-,TRBD1,CASSLDRGGDEQFF,TGTGCTAGCAGCTTGGACAGGGGAGGGGATGAGCAGTTCTTC
TRBV4-2,TRBJ2-5,-,-,CASSQDAITAQETQYF,TGTGCCAGCAGCCAAGATGCTATAACAGCTCAAGAGACCCAGTACTTC
TRBV5-1,TRBJ2-2,-,TRBD2,CASRLTSGSNTGELFF,TGCGCCAGCAGGTTGACCAGCGGGAGTAACACCGGGGAGCTGTTTTTT
TRBV5-4,TRBJ1-3,-,-,CASSLDSPVGNTIYF,TGTGCCAGCAGCTTGGATTCCCCAGTCGGAAACACCATATATTTT
TRBV11-2,TRBJ1-5,few,TRBD1,CASSLDRGQPQHF,TGTGCCAGCAGCTTGGACAGGGGTCAGCCCCAGCATTTT
TRBV6-1,TRBJ2-3,few,-,CASSEAPGERDTQYF,TGTGCCAGCAGTGAAGCGCCGGGGGAAAGGGATACGCAGTATTTT
TRBV9,TRBJ1-5,-,TRBD1,CASSVGDSQPQHF,TGTGCCAGCAGCGTGGGGGACAGTCAGCCCCAGCATTTT
TRBV5-1,TRBJ1-1,-,TRBD1,CASSKGDRGQGTEAFF,TGCGCCAGCTCTAAGGGGGACAGGGGGCAGGGCACTGAAGCTTTCTTT
TRBV11-2,TRBJ1-3,-,-,CASSLVDILSGNTIYF,TGTGCCAGCAGCTTAGTCGACATCCTCTCTGGAAACACCATATATTTT
TRBV2,TRBJ1-1,-,-,CASRKDTSNTEAFF,TGTGCCAGCAGGAAAGACACCTCGAACACTGAAGCTTTCTTT
TRBV29-1,TRBJ2-1,-,TRBD1,CSAATGGYEQFF,TGCAGCGCAGCGACAGGGGGCTATGAGCAGTTCTTC
TRBV11-2,TRBJ2-3,-,-,CASSHTTWTQYF,TGTGCCAGCAGCCATACTACTTGGACGCAGTATTTT
TRBV6-1,TRBJ2-7,-,-,CASSSNTGSRYEQYF,TGTGCCAGCAGTAGTAACACAGGGTCCCGCTACGAGCAGTACTTC
TRBV28,TRBJ1-5,-,TRBD1,CASNFLTGQGLKSNQPQHF,TGTGCCAGCAATTTCCTTACGGGACAGGGGCTTAAGAGCAATCAGCCCCAGCATTTT
TRBV5-1,TRBJ2-7,-,-,CASSLQGLKDGQYF,TGCGCCAGCAGCCTCCAGGGACTTAAGGACGGGCAGTACTTC